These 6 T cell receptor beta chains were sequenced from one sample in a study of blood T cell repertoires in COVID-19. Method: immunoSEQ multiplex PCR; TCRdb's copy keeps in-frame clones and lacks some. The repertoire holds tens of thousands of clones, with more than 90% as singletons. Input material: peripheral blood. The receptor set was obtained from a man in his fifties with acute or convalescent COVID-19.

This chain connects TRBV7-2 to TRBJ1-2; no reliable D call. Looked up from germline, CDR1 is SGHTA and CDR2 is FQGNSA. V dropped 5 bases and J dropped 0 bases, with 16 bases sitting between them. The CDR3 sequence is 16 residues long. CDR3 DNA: TGTGCCAGCAGCCCCCACGGGGTTTCACCTAACTATGGCTACACCTTC. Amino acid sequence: CASSPHGVSPNYGYTF.

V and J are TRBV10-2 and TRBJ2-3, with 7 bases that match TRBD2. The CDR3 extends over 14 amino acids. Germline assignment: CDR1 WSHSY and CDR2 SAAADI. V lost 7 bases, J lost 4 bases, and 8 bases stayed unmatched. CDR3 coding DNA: TGCGCCAGCACTCATAGCGGGCCTTCAGATACGCAGTATTTT. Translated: CASTHSGPSDTQYF.

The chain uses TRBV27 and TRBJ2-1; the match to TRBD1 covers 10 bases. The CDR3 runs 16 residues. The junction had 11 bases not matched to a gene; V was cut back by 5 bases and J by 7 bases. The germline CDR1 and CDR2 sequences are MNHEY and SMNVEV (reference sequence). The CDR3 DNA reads TGTGCCAGCAGTACAATCTCCGGGACAGGGGTAAATGAGCAGTTCTTC. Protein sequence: CASSTISGTGVNEQFF.

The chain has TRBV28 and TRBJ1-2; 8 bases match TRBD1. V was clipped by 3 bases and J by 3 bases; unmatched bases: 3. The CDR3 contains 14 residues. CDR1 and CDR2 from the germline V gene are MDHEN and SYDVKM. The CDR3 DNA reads TGTGCCAGCAGTTTCCAGGGGGCCGACTATGGCTACACCTTC. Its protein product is CASSFQGADYGYTF.

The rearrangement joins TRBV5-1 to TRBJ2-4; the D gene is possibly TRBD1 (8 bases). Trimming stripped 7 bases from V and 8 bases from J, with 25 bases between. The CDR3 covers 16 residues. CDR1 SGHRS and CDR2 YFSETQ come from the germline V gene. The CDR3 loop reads CASREAGGAFGDIQYF. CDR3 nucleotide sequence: TGCGCCAGCCGGGAGGCAGGGGGCGCCTTTGGGGACATTCAGTACTTC.

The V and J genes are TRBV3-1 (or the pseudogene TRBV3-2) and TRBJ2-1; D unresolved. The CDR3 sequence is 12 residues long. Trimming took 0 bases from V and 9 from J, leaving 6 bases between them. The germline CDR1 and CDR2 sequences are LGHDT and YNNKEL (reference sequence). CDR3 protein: CASSQDTGEQFF. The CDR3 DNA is TGTGCCAGCAGCCAAGATACCGGTGAGCAGTTCTTC.